These 27 T cell receptor beta chains were sequenced from one sample in a study of monozygotic twins with inflammatory bowel disease. Using the 5' RACE reads, TCRdb records one entry per CDR3 protein without DNA. The ten top clones account for 2% to 3%, within a sample of more than 300,000 distinct CDR3 sequences. The sample taken for sequencing was blood. The receptors were sampled from a human donor with ulcerative colitis or Crohn's disease, or a healthy co-twin of an affected twin (not recorded which).

The chain employs TRBV5-1 and TRBJ1-1. CDR3 size: 14 residues. CDR1 and CDR2 (germline): SGHRS, YFSETQ. The CDR3 here is CASSLSVENTEAFF.

This chain uses TRBV29-1 with TRBJ2-7. Germline-derived CDR1 and CDR2 are SQVTM and ANQGSEA. The CDR3 sequence is 12 residues long. CDR3 region: CSVVEGTYEQYF.

The chain recombines TRBV7-7 with TRBJ2-5; TCRdb's D call of TRBD1 is untestable without DNA. Germline values: CDR1 SSHAT, CDR2 FNYEAQ (reference sequence). The CDR3 has 16 amino acids. CDR3 protein: CASSRNPDRGTQTQYF.

The CDR3 spells CASSLAGGYTEAFF. The chain couples TRBV5-4 to TRBJ1-1; checking the TCRdb D call of TRBD1 is not possible without DNA. This CDR3 region has 14 residues. Germline CDR1 reads SGHNT; CDR2 reads YYREEE (reference sequence).

The chain joins TRBV12-3 or TRBV12-4 to TRBJ2-1. CDR3 length: 16 residues. The CDR3 sequence: CASSFDWRSSYNEQFF.

The chain carries TRBV4-1 and TRBJ2-3; no DNA is available, so the TRBD1 call from TCRdb remains unchecked. CDR1 and CDR2 (germline): MGHRA, YSYEKL. The CDR3 has 16 residues. The CDR3 protein is CASSQLAGAGTDTQYF.

This chain uses TRBV7-9 with TRBJ2-3. CDR3 size: 14 residues. Germline-derived CDR1 and CDR2 are SEHNR and FQNEAQ (reference sequence). The CDR3 loop is CASSPYGHTDTQYF.

The chain is built from TRBV7-3 and TRBJ1-1; TCRdb's D gene call, TRBD1, goes unchecked for lack of DNA. The CDR3 covers 16 residues. The germline gives CDR1 SGHTA, CDR2 FQGTGA. CDR3 loop: CASSTQGQVMNTEAFF.

CDR3 protein: CASSTMGGRTFENIQYF. The gene calls are TRBV3-1 and TRBJ2-4; the TCRdb call, TRBD1, lacks DNA for checking. Germline V CDR1 and CDR2: LGHDT, YNNKEL (reference sequence). The CDR3 has 17 amino acids. Drawing the rest from reference TRBV3-1 and TRBJ2-4, the complete variable domain is DTAVSQTPKYLVTQMGNDKSIKCEQNLGHDTMYWYKQDSKKFLKIMFSYNNKELIINETVPNRFSPKSPDKAHLNLHINSLELGDSAVYFCASSTMGGRTFENIQYFGAGTRLSVL.

The chain has TRBV5-1 and TRBJ1-1; the TCRdb call, TRBD1, lacks DNA for checking. The length of the CDR3 is 13 residues. The germline V gene encodes CDR1 SGHRS and CDR2 YFSETQ. This CDR3 is CASRLTGYTEAFF.

The J gene is TRBJ2-1, the V gene TRBV20-1; TCRdb returns TRBD1, unconfirmable since there is no DNA. This CDR3 region has 13 residues. Germline CDR1 is DFQATT and CDR2 is SNEGSKA (reference sequence). The CDR3 reads CSAREGRGDEQFF.

The chain carries TRBV20-1 and TRBJ2-1; TCRdb outputs TRBD1, but without DNA this stays unchecked. CDR3 length: 15 residues. Germline loops: CDR1 DFQATT, CDR2 SNEGSKA (reference sequence). The CDR3 reads CSAISGAVSYNEQFF.

The chain combines TRBV27 with TRBJ1-2. The CDR3 has 14 residues. The germline CDR1 and CDR2 sequences are MNHEY and SMNVEV (reference sequence). The CDR3 reads CASSFKGPDYGYTF.

The chain links TRBV11-1 to TRBJ2-5; absent DNA, TCRdb's TRBD2 call cannot be checked. The CDR3 has 18 residues. Per germline, CDR1 SGHAT and CDR2 FQDESV (reference sequence). CDR3 amino acids: CASSPGLAGGAYQETQYF. Based on the CDR3 plus reference TRBV11-1 and TRBJ2-5, the full variable domain is EAEVAQSPRYKITEKSQAVAFWCDPISGHATLYWYRQILGQGPELLVQFQDESVVDDSQLPKDRFSAERLKGVDSTLKIQPAELGDSAMYLCASSPGLAGGAYQETQYFGPGTRLLVL.

V is TRBV27 and J is TRBJ2-7. This CDR3 region has 13 residues. CDR1 MNHEY and CDR2 SMNVEV come from the germline V gene (reference sequence). Here the CDR3 reads CASSFTKTYEQYF.

The rearrangement links TRBV20-1 to TRBJ2-7; with no DNA, the TCRdb D assignment of TRBD2 cannot be verified. The CDR3 totals 15 residues. CDR1 and CDR2 from the germline V gene are DFQATT and SNEGSKA (reference sequence). This CDR3 reads CSARDLAGGPYEQYF.

The chain couples TRBV5-4 to TRBJ2-5; TCRdb's D call of TRBD1 is untestable without DNA. The CDR3 loop spans 17 amino acids. Germline lookup yields CDR1 SGHNT and CDR2 YYREEE (reference sequence). The CDR3 sequence is CASSPFLVGTLQETQYF.

This sequence joins TRBV6-5 and TRBJ2-7. CDR1 MNHEY and CDR2 SVGAGI come from the germline V gene. This CDR3 has 15 amino acids. This CDR3 reads CASSYSGQIRSEQYF.

This rearrangement joins TRBV11-3 to TRBJ2-2; TCRdb selects TRBD1, and the lack of DNA leaves this call unchecked. This CDR3 comprises 16 residues. Germline lookup yields CDR1 SGHNT and CDR2 YENEEA. The CDR3 here is CASSPSAGARTGELFF.

The chain carries TRBV7-6 and TRBJ2-7; TCRdb's assignment of TRBD1 cannot be checked, as there is no DNA. Per germline, CDR1 SGHVS and CDR2 FNYEAQ. The CDR3 length is 15 residues. The CDR3 loop is CASSLNTGARDEQYF.

The genes are TRBV5-1 and TRBJ1-1; TCRdb proposes TRBD1, but this gene call is untestable without DNA. The CDR3 has 14 residues. Looked up from germline, CDR1 is SGHRS and CDR2 is YFSETQ. CDR3 amino acids: CASRPGTGGTEAFF.

This chain joins TRBV18 and TRBJ1-1; TCRdb indicates TRBD1, and absent DNA this call remains unverified. The CDR3 spans 13 residues. Germline CDR1 KGHSH, CDR2 LQKENI. The chain's CDR3 is CASSRQGGTEAFF.

The chain has TRBV7-6 and TRBJ2-1; the D gene TCRdb calls, TRBD1, cannot be checked with no DNA. Looked up from germline, CDR1 is SGHVS and CDR2 is FNYEAQ. The CDR3 is made up of 13 amino acids. CDR3: CASSFLGDNEQFF.

This chain uses TRBV14 with TRBJ2-2; as DNA is missing, the TRBD2 call by TCRdb cannot be tested. There are 13 residues in the CDR3. Germline V gives CDR1 SGHDN, CDR2 FVKESK. The CDR3 loop reads CASSQGLSGELFF. Drawing the rest from reference TRBV14 and TRBJ2-2, the complete variable domain is EAGVTQFPSHSVIEKGQTVTLRCDPISGHDNLYWYRRVMGKEIKFLLHFVKESKQDESGMPNNRFLAERTGGTYSTLKVQPAELEDSGVYFCASSQGLSGELFFGEGSRLTVL.

This rearrangement joins TRBV27 to TRBJ2-5; TCRdb outputs TRBD1, but without DNA this stays unchecked. The CDR3 is made up of 15 amino acids. Germline CDR1 and CDR2: MNHEY and SMNVEV (reference sequence). The CDR3 spells CASSAWDRGGETQYF.

The V call is TRBV7-9, the J call TRBJ2-2; TCRdb's assignment of TRBD1 cannot be checked, as there is no DNA. Germline assignment: CDR1 SEHNR and CDR2 FQNEAQ (reference sequence). This CDR3 comprises 14 residues. The CDR3 is CAPRSTGDTGELFF.

The V call is TRBV6-2 or TRBV6-3, the J call TRBJ1-1. The CDR3 extends over 17 amino acids. Germline assignment: CDR1 MNHEY and CDR2 SVGEGT. The CDR3 is CASIPDPYGITNTEAFF.